The sequence of this T cell receptor beta chain was determined in a study of spatial heterogeneity in lung cancer. At the level of the study: Sequence detection consistently recorded a greater number of beta-chain than alpha-chain sequences. The average appearance count of each unique TCR and UMI combination in raw reads was more than ten.

CDR3 size: 14 residues. Germline V gives CDR1 LNHDA, CDR2 SQIVND (reference sequence). The V gene end was trimmed by 8 bases and the J gene end by 4 bases; junction bases not matched to a gene: 6. This clonotype is medium-sized in the sample. Single TCR cDNA molecules each had their own unique molecular identifier. TCRdb itself ran the 5' RACE reads through MiXCR, one entry per CDR3 protein. The data show about 11,000 distinct CDR3 sequences, around 3.6% seen once. Documented time point: sample taken at primary tumor resection. Whole RNA was taken from tumor, nontumor lung or frozen PBMC; it was then sequenced unsorted. The donor group consisted of roughly 70 patients who had untreated, early-stage non-small cell lung cancer.

This clonotype was sampled from a male donor with early-stage non-small cell lung cancer. Here the sequenced sample was normal lung tissue next to the tumor, taken at surgery. This chain joins TRBV19 and TRBJ2-3, with TRBD2 matching over 10 bases. The CDR3 loop is CASRVAGGSDTQYF. The CDR3 bases are TGTGCCAGTCGGGTAGCGGGAGGTTCAGATACGCAGTATTTT.